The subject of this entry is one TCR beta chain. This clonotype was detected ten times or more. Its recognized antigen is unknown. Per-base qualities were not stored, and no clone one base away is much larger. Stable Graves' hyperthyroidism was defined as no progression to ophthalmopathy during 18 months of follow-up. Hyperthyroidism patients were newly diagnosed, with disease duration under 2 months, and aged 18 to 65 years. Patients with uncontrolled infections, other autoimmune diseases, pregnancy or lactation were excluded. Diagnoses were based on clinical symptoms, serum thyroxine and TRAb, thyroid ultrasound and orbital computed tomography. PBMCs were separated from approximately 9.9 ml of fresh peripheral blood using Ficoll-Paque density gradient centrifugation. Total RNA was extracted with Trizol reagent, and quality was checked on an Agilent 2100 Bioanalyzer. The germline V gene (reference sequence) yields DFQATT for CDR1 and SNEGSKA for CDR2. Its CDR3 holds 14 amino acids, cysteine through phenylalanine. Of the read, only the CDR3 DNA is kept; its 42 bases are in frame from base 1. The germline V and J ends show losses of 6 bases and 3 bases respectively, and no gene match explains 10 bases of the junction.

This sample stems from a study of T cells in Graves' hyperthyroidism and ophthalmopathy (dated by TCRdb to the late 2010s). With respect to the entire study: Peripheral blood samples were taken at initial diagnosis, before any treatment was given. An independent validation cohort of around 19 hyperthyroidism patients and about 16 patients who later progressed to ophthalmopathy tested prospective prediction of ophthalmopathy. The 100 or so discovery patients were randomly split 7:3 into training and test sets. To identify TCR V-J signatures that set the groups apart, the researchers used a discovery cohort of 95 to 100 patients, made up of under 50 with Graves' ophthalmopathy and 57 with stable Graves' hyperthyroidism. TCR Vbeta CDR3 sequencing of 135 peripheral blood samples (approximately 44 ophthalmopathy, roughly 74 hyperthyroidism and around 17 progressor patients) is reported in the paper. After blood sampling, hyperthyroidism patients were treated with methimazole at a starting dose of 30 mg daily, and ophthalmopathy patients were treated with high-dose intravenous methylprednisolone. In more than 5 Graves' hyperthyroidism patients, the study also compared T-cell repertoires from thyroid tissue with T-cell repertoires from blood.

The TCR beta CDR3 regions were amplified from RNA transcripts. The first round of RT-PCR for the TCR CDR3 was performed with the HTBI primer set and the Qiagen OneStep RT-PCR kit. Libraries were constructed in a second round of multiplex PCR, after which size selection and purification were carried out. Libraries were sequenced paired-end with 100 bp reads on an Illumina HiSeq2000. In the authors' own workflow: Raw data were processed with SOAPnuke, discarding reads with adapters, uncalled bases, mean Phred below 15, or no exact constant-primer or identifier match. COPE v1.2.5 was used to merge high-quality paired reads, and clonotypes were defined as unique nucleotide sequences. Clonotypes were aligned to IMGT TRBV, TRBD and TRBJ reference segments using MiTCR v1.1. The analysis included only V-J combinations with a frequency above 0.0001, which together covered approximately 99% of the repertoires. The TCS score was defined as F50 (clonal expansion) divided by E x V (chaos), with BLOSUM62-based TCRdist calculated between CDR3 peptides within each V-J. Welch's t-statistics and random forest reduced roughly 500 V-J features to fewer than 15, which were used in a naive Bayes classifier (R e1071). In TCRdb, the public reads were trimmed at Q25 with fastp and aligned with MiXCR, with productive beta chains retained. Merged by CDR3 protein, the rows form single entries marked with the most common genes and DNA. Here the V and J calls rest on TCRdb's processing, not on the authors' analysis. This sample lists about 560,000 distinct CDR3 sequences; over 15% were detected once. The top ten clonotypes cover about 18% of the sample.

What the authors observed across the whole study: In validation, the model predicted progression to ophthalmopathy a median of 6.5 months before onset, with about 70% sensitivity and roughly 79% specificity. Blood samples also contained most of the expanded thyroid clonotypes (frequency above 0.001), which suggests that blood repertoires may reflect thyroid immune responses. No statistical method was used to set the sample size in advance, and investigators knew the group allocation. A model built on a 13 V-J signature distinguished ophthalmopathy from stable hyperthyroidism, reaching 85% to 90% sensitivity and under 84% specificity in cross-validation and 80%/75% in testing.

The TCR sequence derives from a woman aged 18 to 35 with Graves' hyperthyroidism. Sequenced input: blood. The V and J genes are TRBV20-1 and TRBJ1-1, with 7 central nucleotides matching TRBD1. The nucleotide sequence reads TGCAGTGCGCGCCCGACAGGGTTGGACACTGAAGCTTTCTTT. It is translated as CSARPTGLDTEAFF.